Following are 8 T cell receptor beta chains from one sample sequenced in a study of graft-versus-host responses after intestinal transplantation. No cognate antigen is known for these TCRs. Clones were sequenced by immunoSEQ multiplex PCR, and TCRdb holds only the in-frame ones, with some missing. The sample yields about 120,000 clones, 90% to 95% seen once. The sequenced sample was unstimulated CD8+ T cells sorted from spleen or lymph node cells, obtained before intestinal transplant. These receptors originate from a human donor who received an intestinal transplant.

In its sample, this clone was seen once. The V gene is TRBV6-5, the J gene TRBJ2-5; a possible D gene is TRBD2 (5 bases). Germline CDR1 is MNHEY and CDR2 is SVGAGI. CDR3 length: 15 amino acids. The V end was cut by 7 bases, the J end by 3 bases, with 18 bases between. The CDR3 nucleotides read TGTGCCAGCACCCTAGGAGGACGGGTGGAAGAGACCCAGTACTTC. It yields the protein CASTLGGRVEETQYF.

The V call is TRBV19, the J call TRBJ2-5; 9 bases fit TRBD1. Per germline, CDR1 LNHDA and CDR2 SQIVND (reference sequence). The CDR3 runs to 15 residues. V gave up 3 bases and J gave up 3 bases; unmatched junction bases: 5. The CDR3 DNA follows: TGTGCCAGTAGTATCTTACAGGGGGCTAAAGAGACCCAGTACTTC. Its translation: CASSILQGAKETQYF.

The chain couples TRBV27 to TRBJ1-1; no reliable D call. The CDR3 runs 9 residues. The germline V gene has CDR1 MNHEY and CDR2 SMNVEV (reference sequence). V lost 8 bases and J 6 bases, leaving 4 bases between the germline ends. In DNA, the CDR3 is TGTGCCAGCGGGCCTGAAGCTTTCTTT. Translation: CASGPEAFF.

The chain combines TRBV5-1 with TRBJ2-1; possible D gene TRBD2, 5 bases. CDR1 is SGHRS, CDR2 YFSETQ, per germline. V lost 4 bases, J lost 9 bases, and 11 bases lay in between. The CDR3 runs to 12 residues. In DNA, the CDR3 is TGCGCCAGCAGCCTATACGGACTTGAGCAGTTCTTC. This sequence encodes CASSLYGLEQFF.

The chain is built from TRBV28 and TRBJ1-6; perhaps TRBD1 as D (5 bases). Trimming removed 3 bases from V and 10 bases from J, with 22 bases in between. CDR3 size: 17 residues. CDR1 MDHEN and CDR2 SYDVKM come from the germline V gene. In DNA form, the CDR3 reads TGTGCCAGCAGTTTTGTATCTCGAGGGGCTATAGGGTCACCCCTCCACTTT. This encodes CASSFVSRGAIGSPLHF.

The gene calls are TRBV7-3 and TRBJ2-1; D unclear. The germline CDR1 and CDR2 sequences are SGHTA and FQGTGA. CDR3 length: 12 amino acids. Trimming removed 4 bases from V and 10 bases from J, with 11 bases in between. The CDR3 sequence is CASSSGAREQFF. The DNA of the CDR3 is TGTGCCAGCAGCTCCGGAGCGAGGGAGCAGTTCTTC.

This clone was found once. Additional DNA sequences in this sample encode the identical CDR3. This sequence joins TRBV7-9 and TRBJ2-2, with D unclear. V lost 1 base, J lost 8 bases, and 5 bases lay in between. Germline loops: CDR1 SEHNR, CDR2 FQNEAQ (reference sequence). The CDR3 has 12 residues. CDR3 residues: CASSLGTGELFF. The CDR3 DNA reads as TGTGCCAGCAGCTTAGGAACAGGGGAGCTGTTTTTT.

The chain has TRBV30 and TRBJ2-7; D unresolved. There are 12 residues in the CDR3. V was clipped by 1 base and J by 2 bases, with 6 bases between them. In germline, CDR1 is GTSNPN, CDR2 SVGIG (reference sequence). CDR3 bases: TGTGCCTGGAGTGCACAGACCTACGAGCAGTACTTC. Translating gives CAWSAQTYEQYF.